A selection of T cell receptor beta chains follows, all from one sample in a study of T cell responses to AZD1222 COVID-19 vaccine. Method: immunoSEQ multiplex PCR; TCRdb's copy keeps in-frame clones and lacks some. This sample has 150,000 to 200,000 clones, with roughly nine tenths found just once. The sequencing used peripheral blood, collected on day 0 of AZD1222 vaccination. The origin of the receptors is an adult in good health. Both conserved end residues are part of each CDR3. A D gene is named only where the DNA matches it firmly. Size tells how often a clone was seen (once, few, many) or the class of an expanded clone, and some rows leave it out.

V gene,J gene,D gene,clone size,CDR3 DNA,CDR3 protein
TRBV14,TRBJ2-5,TRBD2,-,TGTGCCAGCAGCCAAGTAGGGACTAGCGGGAGGATCCAAGAGACCCAGTACTTC,CASSQVGTSGRIQETQYF
TRBV27,TRBJ2-7,-,-,TGTGCCAGCAAAACGGTGAGCTCCTACGAGCAGTACTTC,CASKTVSSYEQYF
TRBV4-2,TRBJ1-4,-,-,TGTGCCAGCAGCCACCGCCCCCTACAGCAACCCTATGAAAAACTGTTTTTT,CASSHRPLQQPYEKLFF
TRBV28,TRBJ2-7,TRBD2,-,TGTGCCAGCAGTTCGCTCAGAGGAGCGGGAGGCTTCTCCTACGAGCAGTACTTC,CASSSLRGAGGFSYEQYF
TRBV7-8,TRBJ1-4,-,-,TGTGCCAGCAGCTTAGGGCAGGGGCGGCAGGAACTGTTTTTT,CASSLGQGRQELFF
TRBV2,TRBJ2-7,-,-,TGTGCCAGCTTTGTTACACTCGGGCCCGAGCAGTACTTC,CASFVTLGPEQYF
TRBV7-2,TRBJ1-4,-,few,TGTGCCAGCAGCTCTCCTTGGGAAGAAAAACTGTTTTTT,CASSSPWEEKLFF
TRBV19,TRBJ2-7,TRBD2,-,TGTGCCAGTAGTATAGATGGGGCTACAGCGGGGATCTCCTACGAGCAGTACTTC,CASSIDGATAGISYEQYF
TRBV27,TRBJ2-7,TRBD2,-,TGTGCCAGCAGTCCCAAGCTAGCGGGGGTATACCCCTACGAGCAGTACTTC,CASSPKLAGVYPYEQYF
TRBV20-1,TRBJ2-1,-,medium-sized,TGCAGTGCACCTACTAGCAATGAGCAGTTCTTC,CSAPTSNEQFF
TRBV28,TRBJ1-3,TRBD1,-,TGTGCCAGCAGTTGGGACAGGGCAGGAAACACCATATATTTT,CASSWDRAGNTIYF
TRBV24-1,TRBJ2-2,-,-,TGTGCCACCAGTGTCCGGGCGGCACGGGAGCTGTTTTTT,CATSVRAARELFF
TRBV18,TRBJ1-5,-,-,TGTGCCAGCTCACCCAACCCGGCGGGGAATCAGCCCCAGCATTTT,CASSPNPAGNQPQHF
TRBV9,TRBJ2-3,-,-,TGTGCCAGCAGTAGCACAGATACGCAGTATTTT,CASSSTDTQYF
TRBV7-2,TRBJ1-3,-,once,TGTGCCAGCAGTATACAGGTCTCTGGAAACACCATATATTTT,CASSIQVSGNTIYF
TRBV28,TRBJ1-2,-,-,TGTGCCAGCAGTATCCAGGGGTCTGTTGGCTACACCTTC,CASSIQGSVGYTF
TRBV11-2,TRBJ2-1,TRBD2,-,TGTGCCAGCAGGACATTTAGCGGGGGCTACAATGAGCAGTTCTTC,CASRTFSGGYNEQFF
TRBV7-9,TRBJ1-1,-,-,TGTGCCAACAGCGTGGCCTCTCCGAACACTGAAGCTTTCTTT,CANSVASPNTEAFF
TRBV4-1,TRBJ1-5,-,once,TGCGCCAGCAGCCAGGGATTGAGCAATCAGCCCCAGCATTTT,CASSQGLSNQPQHF
TRBV6-5,TRBJ1-1,-,-,TGTGCCAGCAGCCGGCGGGGAGGGATTGGGACTGAAGCTTTCTTT,CASSRRGGIGTEAFF
TRBV7-2,TRBJ1-1,-,-,TGTGCCAGCAGCCTGGACGGACTCACTGAAGCTTTCTTT,CASSLDGLTEAFF
TRBV10-1,TRBJ2-3,TRBD1,-,TGCGCCAGCAGTAATATGGACAGGGCCTTTCCAGATACGCAGTATTTT,CASSNMDRAFPDTQYF
TRBV15,TRBJ1-1,-,-,TGTGCCACCACCCCAGAGGGGCGGTACACTGAAGCTTTCTTT,CATTPEGRYTEAFF
TRBV5-1,TRBJ1-1,TRBD1,-,TGCGCCAGCAGCGCCCGGGACAGAGACATGAACACTGAAGCTTTCTTT,CASSARDRDMNTEAFF
TRBV7-9,TRBJ2-1,-,-,TGTGCCAGCAGCTTAGACGTAGGACTACCCTCCTACAATGAGCAGTTCTTC,CASSLDVGLPSYNEQFF
TRBV3-1/TRBV3-2,TRBJ1-2,-,-,TGTGCCAGCAGCCCTTGGGGGAACTATGGCTACACCTTC,CASSPWGNYGYTF
TRBV5-4,TRBJ2-5,-,once,TGTGCCAGCAGCCCCTCCCAAAGAAGAGAGACCCAGTACTTC,CASSPSQRRETQYF
TRBV2,TRBJ1-5,-,few,TGTGCCAGCAGTAGACTTCCTAGCAATCAGCCCCAGCATTTT,CASSRLPSNQPQHF
TRBV7-2,TRBJ1-1,TRBD1,few,TGTGCCAGCAGCCCTCGGACAGGGGGCTCGAACACTGAAGCTTTCTTT,CASSPRTGGSNTEAFF
TRBV18,TRBJ1-5,-,-,TGTGCCAGCTCACCGGACAGTAGCAATCAGCCCCAGCATTTT,CASSPDSSNQPQHF
TRBV2,TRBJ2-2,-,-,TGTGCCAGCAAGGCCCGAGGGGACACCGGGGAGCTGTTTTTT,CASKARGDTGELFF
TRBV7-2,TRBJ1-1,-,-,TGTGCCAGCAGCTATGGCCCGAACACTGAAGCTTTCTTT,CASSYGPNTEAFF
TRBV19,TRBJ1-1,TRBD1,-,TGTGCCAGTAGTGTCCATAAACAGGGGGCTGAAGCTTTCTTT,CASSVHKQGAEAFF
TRBV28,TRBJ2-1,-,-,TGTGCCAGCACCGGAGGGGGAATCCTAAATGAGCAGTTCTTC,CASTGGGILNEQFF
TRBV10-3,TRBJ2-1,TRBD1,-,TGTGCCATCGGCGACGGGACAGGGGGTAGGAATGAGCAGTTCTTC,CAIGDGTGGRNEQFF
TRBV9,TRBJ2-1,-,-,TGTGCCAGCAGCGTAGAATTTTTGCGGGCCTCGCCTTCGGAGCAGTTCTTC,CASSVEFLRASPSEQFF
TRBV28,TRBJ1-1,TRBD1,once,TGTGCCAGCAGTTCCGGGACAGTGAACACTGAAGCTTTCTTT,CASSSGTVNTEAFF
TRBV19,TRBJ1-2,TRBD1,once,TGTGCCAGTAGTCAGGGGGTGACCGGCGGCTACACCTTC,CASSQGVTGGYTF
TRBV3-1/TRBV3-2,TRBJ2-7,-,-,TGTGCCAGCAGCCCGGCCGGGATTTTCCCTAAGGGCTCCTACGAGCAGTACTTC,CASSPAGIFPKGSYEQYF
TRBV19,TRBJ2-1,TRBD1,-,TGTGCCAGTAGTATTCCGACAGGGGCTCTCGGGCAGTTCTTC,CASSIPTGALGQFF
TRBV29-1,TRBJ2-3,-,-,TGCAGCGTTGGGGCAACAGGCAATCCTCGAGATACGCAGTATTTT,CSVGATGNPRDTQYF
TRBV12-3/TRBV12-4,TRBJ1-2,-,-,TGTGCCAGCAGTTTCAGGGTTAACTATGGCTACACCTTC,CASSFRVNYGYTF
TRBV2,TRBJ1-1,-,-,TGTGCCAGCAGTGAAGCCGCGAACACTGAAGCTTTCTTT,CASSEAANTEAFF
TRBV30,TRBJ1-1,-,-,TGTGCCTGGGGGGGAGTTCGGAACACTGAAGCTTTCTTT,CAWGGVRNTEAFF
TRBV19,TRBJ1-1,TRBD1,-,TGTGCCACCAACAGGGGTCGGAACACTGAAGCTTTCTTT,CATNRGRNTEAFF
TRBV6-5,TRBJ2-7,-,-,TGTGCCAGCAGCCTACTCGAGGACATTTCCTACGAGCAGTACTTC,CASSLLEDISYEQYF
TRBV6-5,TRBJ1-1,-,-,TGTGCCAGCAGGATAGCCGGGATGAACACTGAAGCTTTCTTT,CASRIAGMNTEAFF
TRBV5-1,TRBJ1-2,TRBD1,once,TGCGCCAGCAGCGCAGACAGGGATGGCTACACCTTC,CASSADRDGYTF
TRBV14,TRBJ2-2,-,-,TGTGCCAGCAGTCTTACCGGGGAGCTGTTTTTT,CASSLTGELFF
TRBV28,TRBJ2-7,-,-,TGTGCCAGCAGTCACGGGATGGCCGAGCAGTACTTC,CASSHGMAEQYF
TRBV6-4,TRBJ2-1,-,few,TGTGCCAGCAGTGACTCAGACAGCGTGGATGAGCAGTTCTTC,CASSDSDSVDEQFF
TRBV28,TRBJ1-5,-,-,TGTGCCAGCAGACCAGGGGCGGACCAGCCCCAGCATTTT,CASRPGADQPQHF
TRBV10-3,TRBJ2-5,-,-,TGTGCCATCAGTGAGACCCTAGCAGAAGAGACCCAGTACTTC,CAISETLAEETQYF
TRBV5-4,TRBJ2-7,TRBD1,-,TGTGCCAGCAGCCCGGGGACAGACGAGCAGTACTTC,CASSPGTDEQYF
TRBV3-1/TRBV3-2,TRBJ1-6,-,once,TGTGCCAGCAGCCACTTTGCGGGAAACTCACCCCTCCACTTT,CASSHFAGNSPLHF